The source of this T cell receptor (beta chain) is a study of neurological immune-mediated disorders (dated by TCRdb to between 2018 and 2020). Some background on the complete study: Among the roughly 34 multiple sclerosis patients, relapsing-remitting MS was present in around 30 and secondary progressive MS was present in 3. Peripheral blood TCR-beta repertoires from patients with HTLV-I-associated myelopathy (HAM/TSP), patients with multiple sclerosis, and healthy controls were compared in the study using UMI-based sequencing. The approximately 110 TCR-beta libraries included longitudinal samples, technical triplicates and paired sorted CD4+ and CD8+ T-cell subsets alongside PBMC samples. The cohort comprised around 70 subjects: around 15 HAM/TSP patients, some 34 multiple sclerosis patients and approximately 20 healthy controls.

cDNA was synthesized by template-switch 5'RACE using a primer carrying a 10-nucleotide random unique molecular identifier by which each TCR transcript was tagged. Every sequencing run yielded over 160 million TCR-beta sequences covering 15-18 subjects. Total RNA was extracted with the RNeasy kit. Using the KAPA Real-time Library Amplification kit, TCR-beta VDJ regions were amplified with primers for the TCR constant region and the 5'RACE anchor. A first PCR added sample indexes and Illumina adaptors, and a second PCR then raised library yield. After Ampure bead purification, the roughly 650 bp TCR product was size-selected on a 2% E-gel SizeSelection system. Before pooling, libraries had their quality checked on a Bioanalyzer, their concentration measured with Qubit, and their quantity determined with the Kapa Library Quantification kit. An Illumina HiSeq 2500 sequenced the libraries paired-end 2 x 150 bp. To increase sequence diversity, about 25-31% phiX was spiked into each library pool. The authors' pipeline ran thus. Quality-filtered reads were processed with the UMI-based MiGEC pipeline, which removed over 80% of raw TCR sequences during error correction. IMGT germline references were used for aligning VDJ genes, and each clonotype was defined as a unique CDR3 amino acid sequence together with its V-J genes. Clonal expansion, Shannon diversity and CDR3 relatedness were evaluated with VDJtools (CalcPairwiseDistances, ClusterSamples), while phylogenetic trees were built in CLCbio workbench. Expanded clones were defined as having at least 8 unique UMIs, based on coefficient-of-variation modelling across technical triplicates. Clones were called with MiXCR by TCRdb after fastp trimmed the public reads at Q25, and only in-frame beta chains were retained. Identical CDR3 proteins give one entry, which carries the most common genes and DNA. Clone size and V and J calls follow TCRdb, not the original study. The sample has 50,000 to 70,000 distinct CDR3 sequences on record, about 4.9% of them singletons. 6.9% of the sample rests with the top ten.

Broad study findings and their caveats: Across subjects, expanded clones never shared an identical CDR3 amino acid sequence, which suggests that the TCR-beta repertoires in every group were private. Phylogenetic analysis grouped repertoires from 18 of 34 MS patients into a cluster of related CDR3 sequences, suggesting a possible repertoire-level signature. The MS cluster showed no association with clinical or MRI features, and the authors stated that larger cohorts are needed. The highest TCR clonal expansion was observed in HAM/TSP patients, whereas the lowest was observed in MS patients, even when compared with healthy controls.

Unsorted PBMC libraries were generated from 2 million PBMCs stored in RNAlater at -80 °C until RNA extraction. Multiple sclerosis patients were enrolled in a US clinical protocol evaluating disease progression by magnetic resonance imaging. Peripheral blood underwent Ficoll-Hypaque density gradient centrifugation to isolate PBMCs, which were then cryopreserved in liquid nitrogen. This clonotype was seen repeatedly, ten times or more. No antigen is known for it. Base qualities were left out, and no much larger clone turns up one base away. V is pared back by 7 bases and J by 3 bases, with 15 bases lying between the germline termini. From the cysteine through the phenylalanine, the CDR3 covers 14 amino acids. Only the CDR3 portion is preserved as DNA: 42 bases, with reading frame beginning at the first base. The germline V gene sets CDR1 to SGHVS and CDR2 to FNYEAQ.

The receptor was isolated from a man between 25 and 39 years old with multiple sclerosis. Sequencing was performed on PBMCs. The chain links TRBV7-6 with TRBJ1-2; the D gene identity is not certain. The CDR3 protein: CASKPRWTDYGYTF. The sequenced DNA: TGTGCCAGCAAGCCCCGTTGGACGGACTATGGCTACACCTTC.